Sequencing of this TCR beta chain was carried out in a study of control samples from healthy donors and cancer patients. Data came from immunoSEQ multiplex PCR; TCRdb stores just in-frame clones and leaves some out. The repertoire has 150,000 to 200,000 clones, roughly 92% of them found once; the top ten carry about 1.4%. CDR1 is MNHEY, CDR2 SVGAGI, per germline. V lost 6 bases to trimming and J lost 0 bases, with 12 bases between them. CDR3 length equals 14 residues. V is TRBV6-5 and J is TRBJ2-7; weak D call: TRBD1 (5 bases). This TCR was sampled from a man between 25 and 39 years old in good health. The sequencing sample was made of blood. CDR3 residues: CASSPRASSYEQYF. As DNA, the CDR3 is TGTGCCAGCAGCCCCAGGGCAAGCTCCTACGAGCAGTACTTC.